The sample holds many counts of the clone carrying this T cell receptor (beta chain). Its specificity is not known. As for time point: sample taken at primary tumor resection. Unsorted whole RNA samples from tumor, nontumor lung or frozen PBMC were sequenced. This CDR3 contains 14 residues. CDR1 and CDR2 from the germline V gene are SNHLY and FYNNEI. V was pared by 6 bases and J by 4 bases, with 14 bases between. The data derive from a study of spatial heterogeneity in lung cancer. Across the whole study: In tumor regions, TCR transcript counts tracked strongly with a T cell module score from matched bulk RNA-seq. In raw reads, more than nine appearances on average were recorded for each unique TCR and UMI combination. Findings and limits, study-wide: It was found that expanded intratumoral alpha and beta TCR counts tracked tumor mutation counts.

MiXCR, applied by TCRdb to the 5' RACE reads, yields one record per CDR3 protein. The data show 4,500 to 6,500 distinct CDR3 sequences, with around 5% seen just once and around 25% held by the top ten. Sequencing used lung tumor tissue, obtained at surgery. The chain joins TRBV2 to TRBJ2-3; D might be TRBD2 (6 bases). This TCR derives from a male donor with early-stage non-small cell lung cancer. CDR3 loop: CASRGGTSADTQYF. DNA of the CDR3: TGTGCCAGCAGGGGGGGTACTTCGGCAGATACGCAGTATTTT. Full variable domain (remainder filled in from reference TRBV2 and TRBJ2-3): EPEVTQTPSHQVTQMGQEVILRCVPISNHLYFYWYRQILGQKVEFLVSFYNNEISEKSEIFDDQFSVERPDGSNFTLKIRSTKLEDSAMYFCASRGGTSADTQYFGPGTRLTVL.